The source of this T cell receptor (beta chain) is a study of T cell clonotyping in hematopoietic cell transplantation. Overall study findings and caveats: Cells were unsorted, so CD4 and CD8 contributions were not separated.

Concerning this clone itself: What it recognizes is unknown.

Specified time point: recipient sample about 28 days before transplant, after cytoreduction. Samples: about 28 days before transplant, then days 30, 100 and 180 after. Losses at the gene ends were 5 bases for V and 5 bases for J; bases not matched to a gene: 4. The CDR3 has 13 amino acids. Germline CDR1 is LNHDA and CDR2 is SQIVND (reference sequence). Using immunoSEQ multiplex PCR, the repertoire was profiled, and TCRdb retains in-frame clones only, with some absent. This sample has roughly 46,000 clones, with 82% found just once. The source was peripheral blood mononuclear cells, collected before stem cell transplant. The chain combines TRBV19 with TRBJ1-1; 8 bases are shared with TRBD1. The TCR was taken from a man aged 55 to 70 with myelodysplastic syndrome. Some clones in this sample may be carry-over from other donors' samples. In DNA form, the CDR3 reads TGTGCCAGTAGTCGACAGGGGAGGACTGAAGCTTTCTTT. Amino acid sequence: CASSRQGRTEAFF. Full variable domain (missing parts from reference TRBV19 and TRBJ1-1): DGGITQSPKYLFRKEGQNVTLSCEQNLNHDAMYWYRQDPGQGLRLIYYSQIVNDFQKGDIAEGYSVSREKKESFPLTVTSAQKNPTAFYLCASSRQGRTEAFFGQGTRLTVV.